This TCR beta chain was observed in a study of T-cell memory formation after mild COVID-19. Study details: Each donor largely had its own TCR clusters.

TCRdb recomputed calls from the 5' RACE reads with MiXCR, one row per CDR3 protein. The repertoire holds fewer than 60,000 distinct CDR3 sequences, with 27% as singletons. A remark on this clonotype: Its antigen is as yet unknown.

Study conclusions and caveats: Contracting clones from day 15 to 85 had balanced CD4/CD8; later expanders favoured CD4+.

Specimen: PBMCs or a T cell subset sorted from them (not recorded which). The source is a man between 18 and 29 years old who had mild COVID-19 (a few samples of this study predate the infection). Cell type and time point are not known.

This chain's CDR3 is CASQEMNTGELFF. DNA of the CDR3: TGCGCCAGCCAAGAGATGAACACCGGGGAGCTGTTTTTT. V is TRBV4-3 and J is TRBJ2-2; D is unclear. Germline loops: CDR1 LGHNA, CDR2 YSLEER. CDR3 length equals 13 residues. Deletions cut 8 bases from V and 1 base from J, with 8 bases between.